Detailed here is one T cell receptor beta chain. What it recognizes is unknown. TCRdb reprocessed the reads with MiXCR, giving one entry per CDR3 protein. The profile shows 200,000 to 300,000 distinct CDR3 sequences, roughly an eighth of them singletons. This record belongs to a study of T cell repertoires in cytomegalovirus infection. The germline gives CDR1 SQVTM, CDR2 ANQGSEA. The CDR3 runs to 13 residues. V lost 7 bases and J lost 4; bases outside the gene matches: 8. General study results and limits: HLA-C-restricted CMV clonotypes gave the most frequent clonotype in two of eight donors.

Sample: PBMCs. The chain is built from TRBV29-1 and TRBJ2-5; 8 nucleotides match TRBD1. This receptor was identified in a human donor in good health (CMV status not recorded). Some clones in this sample may be carry-over from other donors' samples. The CDR3 coding sequence is TGCAGCGACGGCCGGGACAGGCTAGAGACCCAGTACTTC. Protein product: CSDGRDRLETQYF.